A single sample gave rise to the 8 T cell receptor beta chains below, sequenced in a study of blood T cell repertoires in COVID-19. Assay: immunoSEQ multiplex PCR; the TCRdb copy retains only in-frame clones and omits some. The repertoire holds fewer than 300,000 clones, with 65% to 90% as singletons. Source material: peripheral blood. The source of these receptors is a human donor in a cohort sampled during active COVID-19.

The rearrangement links TRBV6-2 or TRBV6-3 to TRBJ1-2, with 8 bases identical to TRBD1. CDR1 and CDR2 (germline): MNHEY, SVGEGT. V lost 6 bases, J lost 3 bases, and 9 bases stayed unmatched. The CDR3 spans 15 residues. CDR3 loop: CASSLTGAAYYGYTF. CDR3 DNA: TGTGCCAGCAGCCTGACAGGGGCAGCCTACTATGGCTACACCTTC.

The chain links TRBV11-2 to TRBJ2-7; TRBD2 matches at 8 bases. The junction had 10 bases not matched to a gene; V was cut back by 5 bases and J by 7 bases. CDR3 size: 14 residues. Germline CDR1 reads SGHAT; CDR2 reads FQNNGV. This CDR3 reads CASSPFSGTYEQYF. In DNA, the CDR3 is TGTGCCAGCAGCCCCTTTAGCGGGACGTATGAGCAGTACTTC.

The rearrangement joins TRBV7-2 to TRBJ2-7, with 8 nucleotides matching TRBD2. CDR3 length: 18 amino acids. J was trimmed by 3 bases and V by 0 bases; bases with no gene match: 13. From germline, CDR1 is SGHTA and CDR2 FQGNSA. The CDR3 reads CASSLAHAGGRPGYEQYF. The CDR3 nucleotides read TGTGCCAGCAGCTTAGCACATGCGGGCGGGAGGCCAGGCTACGAGCAGTACTTC.

The gene calls are TRBV5-5 and TRBJ1-5; 7 bases map to TRBD1. Germline-derived CDR1 and CDR2 are SGHKS and YYEKEE (reference sequence). Trimming took 5 bases from V and 3 from J; bases not matched to a gene: 8. The CDR3 length is 15 residues. CDR3 coding DNA: TGTGCCAGCAGAGGGGGTGACAGGGACAATCAGCCCCAGCATTTT. Its protein product is CASRGGDRDNQPQHF.

This clone appeared a few times. V and J are TRBV24-1 and TRBJ1-2, with D unclear. V was pared by 7 bases and J by 6 bases, with 14 bases between. Germline lookup yields CDR1 KGHDR and CDR2 SFDVKD. The CDR3 is made up of 13 amino acids. CDR3 in amino acids: CATRSTGPDGYTF. The CDR3 DNA follows: TGTGCCACCAGGTCAACTGGGCCTGATGGCTACACCTTC.

The V gene is TRBV7-9, the J gene TRBJ2-7; D possibly corresponds to TRBD2 (7 bases). The CDR3 loop spans 14 amino acids. Germline V CDR1 and CDR2: SEHNR, FQNEAQ (reference sequence). V gave up 1 base and J gave up 2 bases, with 9 bases separating them. CDR3 bases: TGTGCCAGCAGCTTAGTAGGGGGGGCCTACGAGCAGTACTTC. This codes for CASSLVGGAYEQYF.

CDR3 nucleotide sequence: TGTGCCAGCTCACCACCGGCGGGGTTAGGTAATACGCAGTATTTT. Encoded protein: CASSPPAGLGNTQYF. The V and J genes are TRBV18 and TRBJ2-3; maybe TRBD2 (6 bases). Trimming removed 0 bases from V and 7 bases from J, with 14 bases in between. Germline V gene data show CDR1 as KGHSH and CDR2 as LQKENI. This CDR3 comprises 15 residues.

This chain joins TRBV2 and TRBJ1-2, with 9 nucleotides matching TRBD1. CDR1 is SNHLY and CDR2 is FYNNEI in the germline V gene. CDR3 size: 14 residues. The trim removed 1 base at V and 7 bases at J, leaving 4 bases unmatched. The CDR3 loop is CASSEGTGVGGYTF. CDR3 nucleotides: TGTGCCAGCAGTGAAGGGACAGGGGTGGGTGGCTACACCTTC.